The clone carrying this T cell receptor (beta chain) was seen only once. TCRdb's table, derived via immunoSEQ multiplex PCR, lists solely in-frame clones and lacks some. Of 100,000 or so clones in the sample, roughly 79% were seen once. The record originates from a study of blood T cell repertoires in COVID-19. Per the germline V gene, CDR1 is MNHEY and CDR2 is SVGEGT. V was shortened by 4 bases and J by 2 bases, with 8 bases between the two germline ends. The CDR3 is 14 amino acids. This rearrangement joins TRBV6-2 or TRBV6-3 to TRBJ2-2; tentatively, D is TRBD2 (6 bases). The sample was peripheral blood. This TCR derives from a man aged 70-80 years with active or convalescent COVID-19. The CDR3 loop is CASSFGGNTGELFF. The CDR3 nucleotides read TGTGCCAGCAGTTTCGGGGGAAACACCGGGGAGCTGTTTTTT.